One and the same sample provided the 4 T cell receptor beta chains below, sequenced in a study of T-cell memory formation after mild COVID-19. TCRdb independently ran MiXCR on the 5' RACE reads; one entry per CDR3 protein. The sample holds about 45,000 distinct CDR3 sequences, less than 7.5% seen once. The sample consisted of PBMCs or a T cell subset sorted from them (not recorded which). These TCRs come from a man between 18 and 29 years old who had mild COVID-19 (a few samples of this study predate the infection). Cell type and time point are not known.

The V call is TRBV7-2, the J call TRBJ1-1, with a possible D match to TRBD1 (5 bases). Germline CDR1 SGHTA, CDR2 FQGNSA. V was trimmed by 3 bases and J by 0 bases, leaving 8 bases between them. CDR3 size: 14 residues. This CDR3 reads CASSFTGMNTEAFF. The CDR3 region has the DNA TGTGCCAGCAGCTTTACAGGTATGAACACTGAAGCTTTCTTT.

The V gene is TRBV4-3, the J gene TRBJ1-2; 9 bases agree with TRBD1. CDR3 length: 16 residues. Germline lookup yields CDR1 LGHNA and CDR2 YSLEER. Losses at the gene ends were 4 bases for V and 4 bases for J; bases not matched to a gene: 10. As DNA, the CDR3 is TGCGCCAGCAGCCGTAAGACAGGGGGAACCTCCTATGGCTACACCTTC. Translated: CASSRKTGGTSYGYTF.

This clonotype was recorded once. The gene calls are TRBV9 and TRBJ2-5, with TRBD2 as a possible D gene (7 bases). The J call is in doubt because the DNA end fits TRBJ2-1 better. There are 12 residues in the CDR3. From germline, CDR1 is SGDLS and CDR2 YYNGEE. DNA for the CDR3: TGTGCCAGCAGCGTAGGGGGGGGCGAGCAGTTCTTC. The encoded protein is CASSVGGGEQFF.

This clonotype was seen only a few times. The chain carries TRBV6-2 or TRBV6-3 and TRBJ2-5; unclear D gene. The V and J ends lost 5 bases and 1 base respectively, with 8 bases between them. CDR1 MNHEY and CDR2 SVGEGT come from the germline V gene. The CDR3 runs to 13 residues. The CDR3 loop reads CASSHQPQETQYF. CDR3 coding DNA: TGTGCCAGCAGTCATCAGCCCCAAGAGACCCAGTACTTC.